Following are 20 T cell receptor beta chains from one sample sequenced in a study of T cell responses to AZD1222 COVID-19 vaccine. TCRdb's table, derived via immunoSEQ multiplex PCR, lists solely in-frame clones and lacks some. The sample lists 100,000 to 120,000 clones, over 85% occurring once. Sequencing used peripheral blood, obtained 28 days after the second AZD1222 dose. The receptors come from an adult who received the AZD1222 COVID-19 vaccine.

Written as DNA, the CDR3 is TGTGCCAGCAGTTTAGTCTTCCAGACAGGGGGTGCTGCTAACTATGGCTACACCTTC. Translated: CASSLVFQTGGAANYGYTF. This chain uses TRBV28 with TRBJ1-2, with 9 bases aligning to TRBD1. V lost 2 bases and J lost 0; bases outside the gene matches: 13. Germline CDR1 reads MDHEN; CDR2 reads SYDVKM. The CDR3 sequence is 19 residues long.

The V call is TRBV21-1, the J call TRBJ1-1. TRBV21-1 is classified as a pseudogene. CDR3 length: 21 amino acids. The CDR3 protein is CARSTFPGEEYTSTLNTEAFF. The CDR3 DNA reads TGTGCCAGATCAACTTTTCCGGGGGAGGAATACACCTCGACCCTGAACACTGAAGCTTTCTTT.

This clone has only a few counts. The chain joins TRBV18 to TRBJ2-3, with 10 bases lining up with TRBD2. Germline V gene data show CDR1 as KGHSH and CDR2 as LQKENI. J lost 3 bases, V lost 3 bases, and 6 bases had no gene match. The CDR3 has 16 residues. The CDR3 here is CASSPRLAGGTDTQYF. As DNA, the CDR3 is TGTGCCAGCTCACCGCGACTAGCGGGCGGTACAGATACGCAGTATTTT.

The chain combines TRBV3-1 (or the pseudogene TRBV3-2) with TRBJ2-1; 7 bases align to TRBD2. J gave up 3 bases and V 1 base, and 3 bases lay outside the gene matches. The CDR3 is made up of 15 amino acids. Germline V gene sequence: CDR1 LGHDT, CDR2 YNNKEL (reference sequence). This CDR3 is CASSQGVAGYNEQFF. In DNA form, the CDR3 reads TGTGCCAGCAGCCAAGGGGTAGCGGGCTACAATGAGCAGTTCTTC.

The sample holds one count of this clone. V usage is TRBV2 and J usage is TRBJ1-1; D is unclear. This CDR3 has 15 amino acids. The germline V and J ends were trimmed by 0 bases and 5 bases, with 13 bases remaining between them. Germline V gene data show CDR1 as SNHLY and CDR2 as FYNNEI. This chain's CDR3 is CASSEARDGVTEAFF. CDR3 bases: TGTGCCAGCAGTGAAGCGAGAGACGGGGTAACTGAAGCTTTCTTT.

The V call is TRBV5-1, the J call TRBJ2-3; 7 bases map to TRBD2. Germline values: CDR1 SGHRS, CDR2 YFSETQ. The ends lost 4 bases at V and 2 bases at J; junction bases unmatched: 7. This CDR3 is built from 15 residues. CDR3 sequence reads: CASSNSGAATDTQYF. DNA for the CDR3: TGCGCCAGCAGCAACAGCGGGGCGGCCACAGATACGCAGTATTTT.

The chain uses TRBV11-1 and TRBJ1-1, with unresolved D. The CDR3 runs 14 residues. Germline V gene sequence: CDR1 SGHAT, CDR2 FQDESV (reference sequence). Trimming cost V 5 bases and J 1 base, with 11 bases left between them. The CDR3 DNA reads as TGTGCCAGCAGCCCTAGGTGGGGGAACACTGAAGCTTTCTTT. Protein: CASSPRWGNTEAFF.

The chain couples TRBV6-4 to TRBJ2-1, with D possibly being TRBD1 or TRBD2 (6 bases each). Trimming took off 5 bases at V and 8 bases at J, with 19 bases between the two ends. The CDR3 is 15 amino acids. Per germline, CDR1 MRHNA and CDR2 SNTAGT. The CDR3 DNA reads as TGTGCCAGCAGTTCCAGAGGGGGGCCAAGGTATGAGCAGTTCTTC. It translates to CASSSRGGPRYEQFF.

The chain links TRBV5-1 to TRBJ1-2; D not resolved. Trimming took 0 bases from V and 8 from J, leaving 14 bases between them. In germline, CDR1 is SGHRS, CDR2 YFSETQ. The CDR3 covers 14 residues. CDR3 nucleotide sequence: TGCGCCAGCAGCTTGGCCGCGGGCTCTCAAGGCTACACCTTC. It encodes CASSLAAGSQGYTF. The whole variable domain, remainder taken from reference TRBV5-1 and TRBJ1-2, is KAGVTQTPRYLIKTRGQQVTLSCSPISGHRSVSWYQQTPGQGLQFLFEYFSETQRNKGNFPGRFSGRQFSNSRSEMNVSTLELGDSALYLCASSLAAGSQGYTFGSGTRLTVV.

V and J are TRBV2 and TRBJ2-2; no reliable D call. V lost 6 bases to trimming and J lost 0 bases, with 8 bases between them. In germline, CDR1 is SNHLY, CDR2 FYNNEI. There are 14 residues in the CDR3. The CDR3 nucleotides are TGTGCCAGCAGGCAACTCGCGAACACCGGGGAGCTGTTTTTT. It encodes CASRQLANTGELFF. Full variable domain (missing parts from reference TRBV2 and TRBJ2-2): EPEVTQTPSHQVTQMGQEVILRCVPISNHLYFYWYRQILGQKVEFLVSFYNNEISEKSEIFDDQFSVERPDGSNFTLKIRSTKLEDSAMYFCASRQLANTGELFFGEGSRLTVL.

The chain employs TRBV2 and TRBJ2-2; D gene uncertain. CDR1 and CDR2 from the germline V gene are SNHLY and FYNNEI. Trimming removed 1 base at V and 7 bases at J, with 13 bases between. This CDR3 is built from 15 residues. CDR3 region: CASSEGYRRGGELFF. DNA for the CDR3: TGTGCCAGCAGTGAAGGGTACCGCCGCGGCGGGGAGCTGTTTTTT.

This clone appeared a single time. V usage is TRBV20-1 and J usage is TRBJ2-4, with D perhaps being TRBD1 or TRBD2 (6 bases each). Germline CDR1 is DFQATT and CDR2 is SNEGSKA (reference sequence). Trimming shortened V by 6 bases and J by 8 bases, and 20 bases separated the two germline ends. The CDR3 has 14 residues. The CDR3 spells CSASLRSGEDIQYF. Here the CDR3 DNA reads TGCAGTGCAAGTCTTAGATCAGGGGAGGACATTCAGTACTTC.

This chain links TRBV4-1 with TRBJ1-1; D not resolved. With 1 base removed from V and 3 bases from J, the gap between germline ends came to 12 bases. Germline CDR1 is MGHRA and CDR2 is YSYEKL. This CDR3 is built from 15 residues. The DNA of the CDR3 is TGCGCCAGCAGCCAAGGTGCGGTTTGGTACACTGAAGCTTTCTTT. As protein: CASSQGAVWYTEAFF.

The chain employs TRBV6-2 or TRBV6-3 and TRBJ1-1; 7 bases are a match to TRBD1. The germline gives CDR1 MNHEY, CDR2 SVGEGT. Trimming removed 0 bases from V and 6 bases from J; junction bases left unmatched: 4. CDR3 length: 14 amino acids. The CDR3 nucleotides read TGTGCCAGCAGTTACTCTGGGACAGCGTCTGAAGCTTTCTTT. Its protein is CASSYSGTASEAFF.

The CDR3 loop reads CASSSEGGYTF. DNA for the CDR3: TGTGCCAGCAGTTCCGAAGGTGGCTACACCTTC. The V call is TRBV12-3 or TRBV12-4, the J call TRBJ1-2; D is ambiguous. V lost 4 bases, J lost 7 bases, and 7 bases lay in between. CDR3 length: 11 residues.

The chain uses TRBV6-1 and TRBJ1-1; a possible D gene is TRBD1 (6 bases). Germline V gene sequence: CDR1 MNHNS, CDR2 SASEGT. The CDR3 is 15 residues long. Trimming left V 2 bases short and J 1 base short, with 11 bases between. The CDR3 spells CASSELGQRNTEAFF. CDR3 nucleotides: TGTGCCAGCAGTGAACTCGGACAGAGGAACACTGAAGCTTTCTTT.

This chain uses TRBV7-9 with TRBJ2-2; TRBD1 matches at 9 bases. The CDR3 covers 16 residues. Germline V gene data show CDR1 as SEHNR and CDR2 as FQNEAQ (reference sequence). After removal of 6 bases from V and 6 bases from J, the junction contained 11 bases not matched to a gene. The DNA for the CDR3 is TGTGCCAGCAGGTCCCGGGACAGGGTTTATGCCGGGGAGCTGTTTTTT. Protein product: CASRSRDRVYAGELFF.

This clone appeared a few times. The gene calls are TRBV28 and TRBJ1-4; weak D call: TRBD1 (5 bases). Germline V gene sequence: CDR1 MDHEN, CDR2 SYDVKM. The CDR3 covers 15 residues. V gave up 4 bases and J gave up 7 bases, with 16 bases separating them. The CDR3 DNA is TGTGCCAGCAGTTACACAGGAACCGCGGGTGAAAAACTGTTTTTT. Translated: CASSYTGTAGEKLFF.

This clone has only one observation. The chain recombines TRBV28 with TRBJ1-2, with D perhaps TRBD1 (6 bases). Germline CDR1 MDHEN, CDR2 SYDVKM. The CDR3 covers 15 residues. Trimming stripped 7 bases from V and 4 bases from J, with 19 bases between. CDR3 DNA sequence: TGTGCCAGCACCCCAAATGTGGGGGGCCCCTATGGCTACACCTTC. Amino acids: CASTPNVGGPYGYTF.

This sequence joins TRBV5-4 and TRBJ2-1, with D perhaps matching TRBD2 (5 bases). The CDR3 is 15 amino acids. Between the trimmed V and J ends, which lost 2 bases and 7 bases, there was a span of 16 bases. Per the germline V gene, CDR1 is SGHNT and CDR2 is YYREEE (reference sequence). This chain's CDR3 is CASSFRRSIGNEQFF. The CDR3 DNA follows: TGTGCCAGCAGCTTTAGGAGGAGCATCGGGAATGAGCAGTTCTTC.